A selection of T cell receptor beta chains follows, all from one sample in a study of blood T cell repertoires in COVID-19. The data were produced by immunoSEQ multiplex PCR, yet TCRdb's version contains in-frame clones alone and is incomplete. Of 110,000 or so clones listed, around 90% were seen once; the top ten hold roughly 8%. Input material: peripheral blood. These receptors all come from a human donor in a cohort sampled during active COVID-19. The CDR3 runs from the conserved cysteine through the conserved F or W. D genes are given only for firm matches. Size tells how often a clone was seen (once, few, many) or the class of an expanded clone, and some rows leave it out.

CDR3nt: TGTGCCAGCACCCGATATCCCCCGGGACAGGGCCTCGATGAGCAGTTCTTC
CDR3aa: CASTRYPPGQGLDEQFF
abundance: .
j_gene: TRBJ2-1
d_gene: TRBD1
v_gene: TRBV28

CDR3nt: TGTGCCAGCAGCCTGACAGGGGGATATAGCAATCAGCCCCAGCATTTT
CDR3aa: CASSLTGGYSNQPQHF
abundance: .
j_gene: TRBJ1-5
d_gene: TRBD1
v_gene: TRBV7-2

CDR3nt: TGCGCCAGCAGCCAAGATTTAGACAGGGGGTACGAGCAGTACTTC
CDR3aa: CASSQDLDRGYEQYF
abundance: .
j_gene: TRBJ2-7
d_gene: TRBD1
v_gene: TRBV4-1

CDR3nt: TGTGCCAGCAGCCGGGACAGCCAAGAGACCCAGTACTTC
CDR3aa: CASSRDSQETQYF
abundance: .
j_gene: TRBJ2-5
d_gene: TRBD1
v_gene: TRBV2

CDR3nt: TGCGCCAGCAGCCGCACTAGCGACCCAGGCGGGCAGTACTTC
CDR3aa: CASSRTSDPGGQYF
abundance: .
j_gene: TRBJ2-7
d_gene: TRBD2
v_gene: TRBV5-1

CDR3nt: TGTGCCAGTAGTAGCGTAGGTAGCGGGAGGCGACAGACCCAGTACTTC
CDR3aa: CASSSVGSGRRQTQYF
abundance: few
j_gene: TRBJ2-5
d_gene: TRBD2
v_gene: TRBV19

CDR3nt: TGTGCCAGCAGCTCCTTCGGAGGGGCAGGGCGTGAGCAGTTCTTC
CDR3aa: CASSSFGGAGREQFF
abundance: .
j_gene: TRBJ2-1
d_gene: .
v_gene: TRBV7-3

CDR3nt: TGTGCCAGCTCACTATTGGTATTGGGGGCTTGGGGCAATGAGCAGTTCTTC
CDR3aa: CASSLLVLGAWGNEQFF
abundance: .
j_gene: TRBJ2-1
d_gene: .
v_gene: TRBV18

CDR3nt: TGTGCCACCAGCAGAGGCCCCGGGCAGGGGAGCTACGAGCAGTACTTC
CDR3aa: CATSRGPGQGSYEQYF
abundance: .
j_gene: TRBJ2-7
d_gene: .
v_gene: TRBV15

CDR3nt: TGTGCCTGGAGTGGGACAGGGGGTAATCAGCCCCAGCATTTT
CDR3aa: CAWSGTGGNQPQHF
abundance: once
j_gene: TRBJ1-5
d_gene: TRBD1
v_gene: TRBV30

CDR3nt: TGCACCAGCAGCCTACAAGAGAGAGGGCCCCAGCATTTT
CDR3aa: CTSSLQERGPQHF
abundance: .
j_gene: TRBJ1-5
d_gene: .
v_gene: TRBV1

CDR3nt: TGTGCCAGCAGCCCAGGGACTGGATTCACCTACGAGCAGTACTTC
CDR3aa: CASSPGTGFTYEQYF
abundance: .
j_gene: TRBJ2-7
d_gene: .
v_gene: TRBV3-1/TRBV3-2

CDR3nt: TGTGCCAGCAGTTACTCGGGCCGAGGGGGCGAGCAGTACTTC
CDR3aa: CASSYSGRGGEQYF
abundance: few
j_gene: TRBJ2-7
d_gene: .
v_gene: TRBV6-2/TRBV6-3

CDR3nt: TGTGCCAGCAGCTTAGGTTTGGGGCCTGACACAGATACGCAGTATTTT
CDR3aa: CASSLGLGPDTDTQYF
abundance: once
j_gene: TRBJ2-3
d_gene: .
v_gene: TRBV11-3

CDR3nt: TGTGCCAGCAGCCCAATCTCCGGGGGGATTGCCTACAATGAGCAGTTCTTC
CDR3aa: CASSPISGGIAYNEQFF
abundance: .
j_gene: TRBJ2-1
d_gene: TRBD2
v_gene: TRBV9

CDR3nt: TGCTCGACAGGGATGTCCTATGGCTACACCTTC
CDR3aa: CSTGMSYGYTF
abundance: once
j_gene: TRBJ1-2
d_gene: TRBD1
v_gene: TRBV30

CDR3nt: TGTGCCACCAGTGAAAGCGTGGGGGCCCCAGATACGCAGTATTTT
CDR3aa: CATSESVGAPDTQYF
abundance: .
j_gene: TRBJ2-3
d_gene: .
v_gene: TRBV24-1